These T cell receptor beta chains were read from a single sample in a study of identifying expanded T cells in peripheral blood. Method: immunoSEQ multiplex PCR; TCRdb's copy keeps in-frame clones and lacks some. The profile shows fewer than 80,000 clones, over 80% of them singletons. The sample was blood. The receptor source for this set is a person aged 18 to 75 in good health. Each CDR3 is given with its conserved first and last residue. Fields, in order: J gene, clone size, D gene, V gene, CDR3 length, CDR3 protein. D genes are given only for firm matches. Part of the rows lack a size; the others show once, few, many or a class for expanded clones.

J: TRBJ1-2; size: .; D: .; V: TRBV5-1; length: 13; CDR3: CASSLTENYGYTF
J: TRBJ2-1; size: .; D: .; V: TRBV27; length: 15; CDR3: CASSLGGVGGNEQFF
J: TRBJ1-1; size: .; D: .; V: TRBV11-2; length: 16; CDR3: CASSFVPAGALAEAFF
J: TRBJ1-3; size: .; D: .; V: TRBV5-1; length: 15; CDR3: CASSLEGRSGNTIYF
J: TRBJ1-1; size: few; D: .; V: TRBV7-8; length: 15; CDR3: CASSKNRAPNTEAFF
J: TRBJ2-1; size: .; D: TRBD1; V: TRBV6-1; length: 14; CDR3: CASSELTGIPEQFF
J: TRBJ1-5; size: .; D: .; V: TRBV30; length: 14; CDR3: CAWSVSSFNQPQHF
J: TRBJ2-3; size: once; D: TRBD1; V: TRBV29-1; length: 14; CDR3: CSATGGKSTDTQYF
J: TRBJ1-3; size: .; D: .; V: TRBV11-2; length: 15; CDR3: CASSLVGSSGNTIYF
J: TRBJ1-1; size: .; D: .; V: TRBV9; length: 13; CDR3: CASSVARDTEAFF
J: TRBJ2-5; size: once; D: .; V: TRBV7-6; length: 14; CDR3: CASSRGTEQETQYF
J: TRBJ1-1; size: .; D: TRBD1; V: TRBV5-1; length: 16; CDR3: CASSTRGQGPNTEAFF
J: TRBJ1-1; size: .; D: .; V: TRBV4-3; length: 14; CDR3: CASSQDGGETEAFF
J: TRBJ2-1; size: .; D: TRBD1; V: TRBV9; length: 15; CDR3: CASSVEGGTTHEQFF
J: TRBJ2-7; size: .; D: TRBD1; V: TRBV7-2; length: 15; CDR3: CASSLDGDSSYEQYF
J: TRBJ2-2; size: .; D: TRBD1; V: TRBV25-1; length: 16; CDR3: CASSDQNRGQSGELFF
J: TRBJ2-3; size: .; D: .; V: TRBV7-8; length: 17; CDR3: CASSLRNGRGPGDTQYF
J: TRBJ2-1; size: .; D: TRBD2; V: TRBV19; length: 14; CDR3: CASIASGSYNEQFF
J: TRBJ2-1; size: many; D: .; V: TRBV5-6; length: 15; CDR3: CASSRGGGADNEQFF
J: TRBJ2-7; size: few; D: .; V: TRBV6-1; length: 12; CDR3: CASSLDYYEQYF
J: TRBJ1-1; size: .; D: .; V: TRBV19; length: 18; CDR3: CASSPGWGRGLKNTEAFF
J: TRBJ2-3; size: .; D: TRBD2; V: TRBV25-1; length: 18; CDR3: CASRKGGSSGRVADTQYF
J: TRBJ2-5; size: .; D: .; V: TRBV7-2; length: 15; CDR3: CASSLMGGLRETQYF
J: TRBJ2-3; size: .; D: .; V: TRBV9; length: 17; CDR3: CASTLRGGSQQTDTQYF
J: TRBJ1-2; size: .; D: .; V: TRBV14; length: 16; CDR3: CASSQLGEELNYGYTF
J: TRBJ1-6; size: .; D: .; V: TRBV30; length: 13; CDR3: CAWTLGDNSPLHF
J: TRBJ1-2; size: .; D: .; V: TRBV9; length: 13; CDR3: CASSVDVAYGYTF
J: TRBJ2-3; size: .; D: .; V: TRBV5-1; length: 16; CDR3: CASSPGVGRSTDTQYF
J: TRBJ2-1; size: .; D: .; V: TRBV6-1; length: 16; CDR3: CASSENLGSSYNEQFF
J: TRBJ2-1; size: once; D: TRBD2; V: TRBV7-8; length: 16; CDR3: CASSLAPSGGPREQFF
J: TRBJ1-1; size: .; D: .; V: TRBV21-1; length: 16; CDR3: CASSTLRRQGAIDAFF
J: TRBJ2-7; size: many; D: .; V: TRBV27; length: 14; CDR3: CASSGLTSSYEQYF
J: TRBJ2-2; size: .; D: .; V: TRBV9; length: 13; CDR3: CASSVVPDGELFF
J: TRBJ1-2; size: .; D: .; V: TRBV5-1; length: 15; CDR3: CASSLALGGQDGYTF
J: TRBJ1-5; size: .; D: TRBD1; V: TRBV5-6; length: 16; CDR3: CASSGRDRGSNQPQHF
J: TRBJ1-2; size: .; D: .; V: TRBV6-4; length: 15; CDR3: CASSEDKDDLYGYTF
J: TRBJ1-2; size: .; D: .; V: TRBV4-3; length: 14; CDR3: CASSQDTTGKGYTF
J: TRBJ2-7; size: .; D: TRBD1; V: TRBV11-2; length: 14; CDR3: CASSLPTGVYEQYF
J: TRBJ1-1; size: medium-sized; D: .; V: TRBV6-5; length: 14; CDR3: CASSYGLGNTEAFF
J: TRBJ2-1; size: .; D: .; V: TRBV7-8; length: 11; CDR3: CASSPLDEQFF
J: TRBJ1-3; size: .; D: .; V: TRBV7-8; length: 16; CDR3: CASSPRVTGSGNTIYF
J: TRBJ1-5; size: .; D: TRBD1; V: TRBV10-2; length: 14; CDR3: CASRGTGINQPQHF
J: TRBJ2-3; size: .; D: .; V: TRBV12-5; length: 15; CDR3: CASGSPGLKEDTQYF
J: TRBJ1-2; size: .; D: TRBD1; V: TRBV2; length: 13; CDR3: CASSRQGNYGYTF
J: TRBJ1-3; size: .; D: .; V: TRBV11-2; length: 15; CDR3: CASSLLRGSGNTIYF
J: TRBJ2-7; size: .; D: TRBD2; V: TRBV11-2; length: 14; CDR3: CASSQLAGVSEQYF
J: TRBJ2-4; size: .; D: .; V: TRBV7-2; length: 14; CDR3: CASSLVVAKNIQYF
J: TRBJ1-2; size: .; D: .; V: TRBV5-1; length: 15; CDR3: CASSLANAGHGGYTF
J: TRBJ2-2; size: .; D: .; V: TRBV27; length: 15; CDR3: CASSATLLSTGELFF
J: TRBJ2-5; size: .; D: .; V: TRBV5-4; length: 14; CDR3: CASSPRDGPQTQYF
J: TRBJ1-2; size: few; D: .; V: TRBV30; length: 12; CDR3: CAWSGTDYGYTF
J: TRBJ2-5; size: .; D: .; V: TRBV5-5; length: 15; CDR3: CASSFRQPIQETQYF
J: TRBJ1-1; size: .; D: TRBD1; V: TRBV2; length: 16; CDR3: CASSGGTGTLNTEAFF
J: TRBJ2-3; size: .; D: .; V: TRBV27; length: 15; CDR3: CASGEQRLSTDTQYF
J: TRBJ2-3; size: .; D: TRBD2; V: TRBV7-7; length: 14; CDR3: CASSLTGGLGTQYF
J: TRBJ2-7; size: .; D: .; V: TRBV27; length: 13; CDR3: CASSYGGVREQYF
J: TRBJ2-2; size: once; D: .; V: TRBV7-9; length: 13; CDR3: CASVVANTGELFF
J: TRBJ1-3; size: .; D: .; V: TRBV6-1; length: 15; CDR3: CASSVQQGIRNTIYF
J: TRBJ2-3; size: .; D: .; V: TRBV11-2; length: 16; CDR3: CASSPDLGEMTDTQYF